This TCR beta chain is from a study of blood T cell repertoires in COVID-19. Study in general: Samples of COVID-19 (acute and convalescent) were obtained from the United States, Italy and Spain.

Profiled with immunoSEQ multiplex PCR; TCRdb holds only in-frame clones, not every one. The data show 150,000 to 200,000 clones, roughly 82% seen once. CDR1 MNHEY and CDR2 SMNVEV come from the germline V gene (reference sequence). The CDR3 extends over 18 amino acids. J gave up 0 bases and V 5 bases, and 10 bases lay outside the gene matches. The sample was peripheral blood. J is TRBJ2-3 and V is TRBV27, with TRBD2 matching 11 bases. This receptor was obtained from a woman in her twenties or thirties with acute or convalescent COVID-19. The CDR3 is CASSTRLAGSSSTDTQYF. The DNA of the CDR3 is TGTGCCAGCAGTACCAGACTAGCGGGATCATCTAGCACAGATACGCAGTATTTT.